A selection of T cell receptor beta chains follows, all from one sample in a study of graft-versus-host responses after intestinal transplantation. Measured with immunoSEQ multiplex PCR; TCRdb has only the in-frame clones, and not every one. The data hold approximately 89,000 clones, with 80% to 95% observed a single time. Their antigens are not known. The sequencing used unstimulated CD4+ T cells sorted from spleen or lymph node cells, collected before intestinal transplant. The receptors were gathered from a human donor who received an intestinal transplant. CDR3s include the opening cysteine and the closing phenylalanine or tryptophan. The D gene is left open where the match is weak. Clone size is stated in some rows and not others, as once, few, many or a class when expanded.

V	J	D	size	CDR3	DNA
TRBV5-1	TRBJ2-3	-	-	CASTSPGLYTDTQYF	TGCGCCAGCACAAGTCCGGGACTGTACACAGATACGCAGTATTTT
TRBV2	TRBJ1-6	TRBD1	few	CASTGGIINSPLHF	TGTGCCAGTACAGGGGGCATTATTAATTCACCCCTCCACTTT
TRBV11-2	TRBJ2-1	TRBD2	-	CASRGTRRTSGHNEQFF	TGTGCCAGCAGAGGGACGCGGCGGACTAGCGGCCACAATGAGCAGTTCTTC
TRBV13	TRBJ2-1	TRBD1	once	CASSFRGLEGYEQFF	TGTGCCAGCAGCTTCAGGGGGCTCGAGGGGTATGAGCAGTTCTTC
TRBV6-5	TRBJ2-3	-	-	CASSYAGPTDTQYF	TGTGCCAGCAGTTACGCGGGACCCACAGATACGCAGTATTTT
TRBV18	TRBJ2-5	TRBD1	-	CASSPGTEETQYF	TGTGCCAGCTCACCAGGGACAGAAGAGACCCAGTACTTC
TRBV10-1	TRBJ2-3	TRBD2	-	CASSGMLGTDTQYF	TGCGCCAGTAGCGGGATGCTGGGCACAGATACGCAGTATTTT
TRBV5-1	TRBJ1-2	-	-	CASSLAERGGYTF	TGCGCCAGCAGCTTGGCCGAACGAGGCGGCTACACCTTC
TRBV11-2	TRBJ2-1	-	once	CASSWRVANEQFF	TGTGCCAGCAGCTGGAGGGTGGCGAATGAGCAGTTCTTC
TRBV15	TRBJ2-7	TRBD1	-	CATSRDRVYEQYF	TGTGCCACCAGCCGGGACAGGGTCTACGAGCAGTACTTC
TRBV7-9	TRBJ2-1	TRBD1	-	CASSYRDSNILGGEQFF	TGTGCCAGCAGTTACCGGGACAGCAATATCCTGGGTGGTGAGCAGTTCTTC
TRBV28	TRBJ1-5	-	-	CASRNKGLGHQPQHF	TGTGCCAGCAGAAATAAGGGGCTTGGTCATCAGCCCCAGCATTTT
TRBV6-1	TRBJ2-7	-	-	CASSEAPYEQYF	TGTGCCAGCAGTGAAGCCCCGTACGAGCAGTACTTC
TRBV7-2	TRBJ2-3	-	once	CASSLDSGGTDTQYF	TGTGCCAGCAGCTTAGACAGCGGAGGCACAGATACGCAGTATTTT
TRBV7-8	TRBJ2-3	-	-	CASSLESPRLATTDTQYF	TGTGCCAGCAGCTTAGAATCGCCGAGGCTAGCGACCACAGATACGCAGTATTTT
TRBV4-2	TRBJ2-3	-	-	CASSHRESSEGTDTQYF	TGTGCCAGCAGCCATAGGGAATCTAGCGAGGGCACAGATACGCAGTATTTT
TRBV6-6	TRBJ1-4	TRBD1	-	CASRDSPILNEKLFF	TGTGCCAGCCGGGACAGCCCGATACTTAATGAAAAACTGTTTTTT
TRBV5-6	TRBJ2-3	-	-	CASRVWRGHQADTQYF	TGTGCCAGCAGGGTGTGGAGGGGGCACCAAGCAGATACGCAGTATTTT
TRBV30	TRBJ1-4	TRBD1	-	CAFLGWDSSTNEKLFF	TGTGCCTTCCTCGGTTGGGACAGTTCAACTAATGAAAAACTGTTTTTT
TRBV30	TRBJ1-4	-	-	CAWRGLGSNEKLFF	TGTGCCTGGAGAGGGTTGGGGAGTAATGAAAAACTGTTTTTT
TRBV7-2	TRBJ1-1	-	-	CASSFWGVSGHTEAFF	TGTGCCAGCAGCTTCTGGGGGGTATCAGGTCACACTGAAGCTTTCTTT
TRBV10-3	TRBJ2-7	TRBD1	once	CAISKGQGSSYEQYF	TGTGCCATCAGCAAAGGACAGGGGAGCTCCTACGAGCAGTACTTC
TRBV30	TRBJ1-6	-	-	CAWSVRSGNSPLHF	TGTGCCTGGAGTGTAAGGTCGGGTAATTCACCCCTCCACTTT
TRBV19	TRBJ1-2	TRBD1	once	CASTTRQGRNGYTF	TGTGCCAGTACCACCAGACAGGGACGGAATGGCTACACCTTC
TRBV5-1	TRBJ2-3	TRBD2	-	CASSLRGGALTDTQYF	TGCGCCAGCAGCTTACGCGGGGGGGCCCTCACAGATACGCAGTATTTT
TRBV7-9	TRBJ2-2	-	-	CASSLAQTGELFF	TGTGCCAGCAGCTTAGCCCAGACCGGGGAGCTGTTTTTT
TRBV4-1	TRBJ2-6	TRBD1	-	CASSQGDRVPNVLTF	TGCGCCAGCAGCCAAGGGGACAGGGTGCCCAACGTCCTGACTTTC
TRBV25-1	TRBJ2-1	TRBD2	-	CASSRTSGTIEQFF	TGTGCCAGCAGTAGGACTAGCGGGACGATTGAGCAGTTCTTC
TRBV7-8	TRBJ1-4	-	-	CASSYLGNNEKLFF	TGTGCCAGCAGCTACCTAGGAAACAATGAAAAACTGTTTTTT
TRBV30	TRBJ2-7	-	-	CAWGHGQSYEQYF	TGTGCCTGGGGACACGGACAGTCCTACGAGCAGTACTTC
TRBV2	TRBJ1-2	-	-	CASLRHSSYTF	TGTGCCAGCCTACGACACAGTAGCTACACCTTC
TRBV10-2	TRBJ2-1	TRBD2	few	CASRLAGESYNEQFF	TGCGCCAGCAGACTAGCGGGAGAGTCCTACAATGAGCAGTTCTTC
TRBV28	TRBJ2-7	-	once	CASSQPTGFYEQYF	TGTGCCAGCAGTCAACCGACAGGCTTCTACGAGCAGTACTTC
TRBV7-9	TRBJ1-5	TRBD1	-	CASSLADRGNQPQHF	TGTGCCAGCAGCTTAGCAGACAGGGGCAATCAGCCCCAGCATTTT
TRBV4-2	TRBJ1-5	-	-	CASSQEVRQGYQPQHF	TGTGCCAGCAGCCAAGAGGTTCGGCAGGGATATCAGCCCCAGCATTTT
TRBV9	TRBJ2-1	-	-	CASSVGLAAEQFF	TGTGCCAGCAGCGTAGGGCTAGCTGCTGAGCAGTTCTTC
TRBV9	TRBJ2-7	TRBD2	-	CASSPREGNYEQYF	TGTGCCAGCAGCCCTCGGGAGGGTAACTACGAGCAGTACTTC
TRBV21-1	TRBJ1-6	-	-	CASSRLESSSYNSPLHF	TGTGCCAGCAGCCGACTGGAGTCGAGCTCCTATAATTCACCCCTCCACTTT
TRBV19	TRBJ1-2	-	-	CASSIANQDSRGYTF	TGTGCCAGTAGTATAGCAAATCAAGACTCACGTGGCTACACCTTC
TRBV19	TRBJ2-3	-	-	CASSEQGGTDTQYF	TGTGCCAGTAGTGAGCAGGGTGGCACAGATACGCAGTATTTT
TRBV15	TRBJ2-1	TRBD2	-	CATSRAPGTTSYNEQFF	TGTGCCACCAGCAGAGCCCCCGGGACTACCTCCTACAATGAGCAGTTCTTC
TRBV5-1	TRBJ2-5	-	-	CASSLTGGGETQYF	TGCGCCAGCAGCTTAACTGGGGGCGGTGAGACCCAGTACTTC
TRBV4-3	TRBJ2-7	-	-	CASSQVRTREQYF	TGCGCCAGCAGCCAAGTGCGGACACGGGAGCAGTACTTC
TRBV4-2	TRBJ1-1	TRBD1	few	CASSQPQTGGASAFF	TGTGCCAGCAGCCAACCCCAGACAGGGGGCGCGTCCGCTTTCTTT
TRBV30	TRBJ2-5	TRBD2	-	CACKGLAYQETQYF	TGTGCCTGCAAGGGACTAGCGTACCAAGAGACCCAGTACTTC
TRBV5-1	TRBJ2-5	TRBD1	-	CASSRQGAGETQYF	TGCGCCAGCAGCCGCCAGGGGGCTGGAGAGACCCAGTACTTC
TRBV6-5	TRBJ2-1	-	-	CASSPPTRRGQFF	TGTGCCAGCAGTCCCCCTACCCGGCGAGGGCAGTTCTTC
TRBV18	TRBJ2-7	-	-	CASSPQAPGYEQYF	TGTGCCAGCTCACCTCAGGCCCCTGGGTACGAGCAGTACTTC
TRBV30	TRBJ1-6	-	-	CAWSALRVSSYNSPLHF	TGTGCCTGGAGTGCCCTACGCGTTAGCTCCTATAATTCACCCCTCCACTTT
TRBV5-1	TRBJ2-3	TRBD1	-	CASSLGQGASDTQYF	TGCGCCAGCAGCTTGGGACAGGGGGCATCAGATACGCAGTATTTT
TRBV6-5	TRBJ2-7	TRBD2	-	CASRSLAGGYEQYF	TGTGCCAGCAGATCCCTAGCGGGAGGCTACGAGCAGTACTTC
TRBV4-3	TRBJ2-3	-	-	CASSQVYRDTQYF	TGCGCCAGCAGCCAAGTGTATAGAGATACGCAGTATTTT
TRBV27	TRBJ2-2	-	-	CASRPLVPYTGELFF	TGTGCCAGCAGACCACTAGTACCCTATACCGGGGAGCTGTTTTTT
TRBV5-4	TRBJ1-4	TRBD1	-	CASSLGRQGSAREKLFF	TGTGCCAGCAGCCTGGGGCGACAGGGAAGTGCTCGGGAAAAACTGTTTTTT
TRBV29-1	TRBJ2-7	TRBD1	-	CSVEVTGGRYEQYF	TGCAGCGTTGAGGTGACAGGGGGCAGGTACGAGCAGTACTTC
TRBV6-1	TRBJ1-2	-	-	CASSEAAPGYGYTF	TGTGCCAGCAGTGAAGCGGCCCCTGGCTATGGCTACACCTTC
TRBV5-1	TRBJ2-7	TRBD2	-	CASSTLAGPYEQYF	TGCGCCAGCAGCACACTAGCGGGGCCCTACGAGCAGTACTTC